The rows below give T cell receptor beta chains drawn from one sample of a study of siplizumab effects on memory and regulatory T cells. Measured with immunoSEQ multiplex PCR; TCRdb has only the in-frame clones, and not every one. Seen here are 100,000 or so clones, under 95% observed once, and the top ten hold 0.32%. Sequencing input: CD4+ T cells sorted from blood. These receptors all stem from a human donor in good health. CDR3s include the opening cysteine and the closing phenylalanine or tryptophan. The D gene is left open where the match is weak. Expanded clones get a size class; other rows say once, few or many, or leave the size out.

J	D	size	V	DNA	CDR3
TRBJ2-5	TRBD2	NA	TRBV11-2	TGTGCCAGCAGCTTAGGTGGCGGGAGCGGGATGGGGGAGACCCAGTACTTC	CASSLGGGSGMGETQYF
TRBJ2-1	TRBD2	NA	TRBV28	TGTGCCAGCAGTTCTAGCGGGGGGGCCGTTGAGCAGTTCTTC	CASSSSGGAVEQFF
TRBJ1-3	NA	NA	TRBV9	TGTGCCAGCAGCCCCCAGGAATGGAACACCATATATTTT	CASSPQEWNTIYF
TRBJ1-5	TRBD1	NA	TRBV5-1	TGCGCCAGCAGTCCGACAGGGGGGAGCAATCAGCCCCAGCATTTT	CASSPTGGSNQPQHF
TRBJ2-3	TRBD1	once	TRBV27	TGTGCCAGCAGTTCATCGGACAGGGGGCGCGCAGATACGCAGTATTTT	CASSSSDRGRADTQYF
TRBJ1-4	NA	NA	TRBV5-6	TGTGCCAGCAGCTTGGCAGGGGTTGGTGAAAAACTGTTTTTT	CASSLAGVGEKLFF
TRBJ2-7	NA	NA	TRBV5-1	TGCGCCAGCAAACGGGACCCCCCCGGTGGGCAGTACTTC	CASKRDPPGGQYF
TRBJ2-2	NA	NA	TRBV6-6	TGTGCCAGCAGTTTAGCAGGGGCTGGGGAGCTGTTTTTT	CASSLAGAGELFF
TRBJ1-1	TRBD1	NA	TRBV5-1	TGCGCCAGCAGCCAGGGGGCACGCACTGAAGCTTTCTTT	CASSQGARTEAFF
TRBJ2-7	TRBD2	NA	TRBV4-1	TGCGCCAGCAGCCCCTCGGGCGGGGGACGGGGCGAGCAGTACTTC	CASSPSGGGRGEQYF
TRBJ1-1	NA	NA	TRBV5-1	TGCGCCAGCAGCTTGGCGGACACTGAAGCTTTCTTT	CASSLADTEAFF
TRBJ1-4	TRBD1	few	TRBV7-6	TGTGCCAGCAGCCAGGGACAGGGGAGCGAAAAACTGTTTTTT	CASSQGQGSEKLFF
TRBJ2-7	NA	NA	TRBV7-9	TGTGCCAGCAGGGGGGCCGGCGCCCTAGGCGAGCAGTACTTC	CASRGAGALGEQYF